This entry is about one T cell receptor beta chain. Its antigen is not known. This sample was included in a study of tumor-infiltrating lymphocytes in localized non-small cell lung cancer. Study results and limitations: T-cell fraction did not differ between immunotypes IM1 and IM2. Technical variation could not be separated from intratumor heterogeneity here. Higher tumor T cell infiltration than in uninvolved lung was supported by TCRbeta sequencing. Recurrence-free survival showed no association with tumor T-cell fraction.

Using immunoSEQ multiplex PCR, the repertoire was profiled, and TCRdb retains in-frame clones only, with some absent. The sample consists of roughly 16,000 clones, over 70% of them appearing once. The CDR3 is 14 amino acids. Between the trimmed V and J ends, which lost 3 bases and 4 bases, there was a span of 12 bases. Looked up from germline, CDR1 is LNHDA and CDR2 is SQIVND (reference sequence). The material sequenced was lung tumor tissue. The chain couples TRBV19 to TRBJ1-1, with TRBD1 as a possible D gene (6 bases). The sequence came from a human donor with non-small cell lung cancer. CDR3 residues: CASSMAGGGTEAFF. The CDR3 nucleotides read TGTGCCAGTAGTATGGCGGGGGGCGGCACTGAAGCTTTCTTT.